These T cell receptor beta chains were read from a single sample in a study of T cell changes during pregnancy in multiple sclerosis. TCRdb keeps only in-frame clones here, not all; method: immunoSEQ multiplex PCR. The sample lists about 31,000 clones; 88% were seen once. The sample in question was CD4+ T cells from peripheral blood mononuclear cells, obtained in the first trimester of pregnancy. Source of these receptors: a female donor in good health, enrolled as a control in a pregnancy study. The CDR3 runs from the conserved cysteine through the conserved F or W. D genes are given only for firm matches. Size values are once, few and many counts, or a class for expanded clones, and some rows have none.

length	D	J	V	size	CDR3	DNA
13	-	TRBJ1-4	TRBV6-1	-	CASSAVGAEKLFF	TGTGCCAGCAGTGCAGTAGGGGCTGAAAAACTGTTTTTT
16	-	TRBJ2-7	TRBV25-1	-	CASSDLRGSTSNEQYF	TGTGCCAGCAGTGATCTAAGGGGATCTACGAGCAACGAGCAGTACTTC
15	TRBD1	TRBJ1-1	TRBV11-2	-	CASSPGTGWDTEAFF	TGTGCCAGCAGCCCGGGGACAGGGTGGGACACTGAAGCTTTCTTT
15	TRBD1	TRBJ2-7	TRBV29-1	-	CSVEDARQGIGEQYF	TGCAGCGTTGAAGATGCAAGACAGGGTATAGGTGAGCAGTACTTC
11	-	TRBJ2-5	TRBV7-2	-	CASSFLETQYF	TGTGCCAGCAGCTTCCTGGAGACCCAGTACTTC
16	-	TRBJ1-2	TRBV7-8	-	CASSLEAGPIPYGYTF	TGTGCCAGCAGCTTAGAGGCAGGCCCGATTCCGTATGGCTACACCTTC
16	TRBD1	TRBJ1-5	TRBV6-1	-	CASSEQGAKSNQPQHF	TGTGCCAGCAGTGAACAGGGGGCTAAAAGCAATCAGCCCCAGCATTTT
11	-	TRBJ1-1	TRBV6-6	-	CASRRVSEAFF	TGTGCCAGCAGGAGGGTATCTGAAGCTTTCTTT
14	-	TRBJ2-1	TRBV9	-	CASTPSPGNNEQFF	TGTGCCAGCACCCCTAGTCCCGGAAACAATGAGCAGTTCTTC
15	TRBD1	TRBJ2-7	TRBV27	-	CASSPGQGARTEQYF	TGTGCCAGCAGTCCTGGACAGGGGGCGCGTACCGAGCAGTACTTC
15	TRBD1	TRBJ1-2	TRBV5-1	-	CASSDTGGTRGGYTF	TGCGCCAGCAGCGACACAGGGGGCACCCGTGGAGGCTACACCTTC
12	-	TRBJ1-3	TRBV7-2	few	CASSPSGNTIYF	TGTGCCAGCAGCCCCTCGGGGAACACCATATATTTT
15	TRBD1	TRBJ1-2	TRBV5-1	-	CASRPGTGTFYGYTF	TGCGCCAGCCGCCCCGGGACAGGGACTTTCTATGGCTACACCTTC
15	-	TRBJ2-7	TRBV4-2	-	CASRTQAGGFYEQYF	TGTGCCAGCAGGACCCAGGCAGGGGGGTTCTACGAGCAGTACTTC
13	TRBD1	TRBJ1-6	TRBV30	-	CAWTKTGGRALHF	TGTGCCTGGACGAAAACAGGGGGGAGGGCCCTCCACTTT